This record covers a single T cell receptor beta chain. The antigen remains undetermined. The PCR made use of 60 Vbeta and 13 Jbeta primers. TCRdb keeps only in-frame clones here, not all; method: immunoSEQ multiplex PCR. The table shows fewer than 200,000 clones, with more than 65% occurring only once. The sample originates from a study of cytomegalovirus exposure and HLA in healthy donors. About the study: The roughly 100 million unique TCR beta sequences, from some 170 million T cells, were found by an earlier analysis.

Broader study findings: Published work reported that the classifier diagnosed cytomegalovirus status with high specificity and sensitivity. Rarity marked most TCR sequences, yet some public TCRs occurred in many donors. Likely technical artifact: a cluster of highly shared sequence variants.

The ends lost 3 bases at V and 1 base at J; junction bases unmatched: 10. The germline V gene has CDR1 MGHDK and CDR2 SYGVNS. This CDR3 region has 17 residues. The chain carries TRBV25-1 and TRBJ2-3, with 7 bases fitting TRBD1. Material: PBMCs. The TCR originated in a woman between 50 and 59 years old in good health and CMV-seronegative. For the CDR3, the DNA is TGTGCCAGCAGTGACGATAGTCTGACAGGGCGCACAGATACGCAGTATTTT. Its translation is CASSDDSLTGRTDTQYF.